This T cell receptor beta chain originates from a study of blood T cell repertoires in COVID-19. Study in general: Some COVID-19 samples were acute and others convalescent; all came from the United States, Italy and Spain. PBMCs, B-cell-depleted T cells, or T cells were the source of the cDNA or gDNA that made up the material.

Germline CDR1 and CDR2: MNHEY and SVGAGI. This CDR3 spans 11 amino acids. With 6 bases removed from V and 6 bases from J, the gap between germline ends came to 9 bases. Authors' data handling: Reference gene primer amplification gave nucleated cell count estimates. Some clones are missing from TCRdb's copy, which holds only in-frame ones; the method was immunoSEQ multiplex PCR. That table furnishes V, J and clone size, whereas the DNA furnished D and trimming. Counted here are about 150,000 clones, roughly 80% occurring once; the ten biggest clones make up under 2%. This clone appeared a few times. Material: peripheral blood. V and J are TRBV6-5 and TRBJ2-7, with a tentative D call TRBD1 (7 bases). This receptor was identified in a man older than 75 with acute or convalescent COVID-19. CDR3 DNA: TGTGCCAGCAGCCAGGGGGGCGAGCAGTACTTC. Protein product: CASSQGGEQYF.